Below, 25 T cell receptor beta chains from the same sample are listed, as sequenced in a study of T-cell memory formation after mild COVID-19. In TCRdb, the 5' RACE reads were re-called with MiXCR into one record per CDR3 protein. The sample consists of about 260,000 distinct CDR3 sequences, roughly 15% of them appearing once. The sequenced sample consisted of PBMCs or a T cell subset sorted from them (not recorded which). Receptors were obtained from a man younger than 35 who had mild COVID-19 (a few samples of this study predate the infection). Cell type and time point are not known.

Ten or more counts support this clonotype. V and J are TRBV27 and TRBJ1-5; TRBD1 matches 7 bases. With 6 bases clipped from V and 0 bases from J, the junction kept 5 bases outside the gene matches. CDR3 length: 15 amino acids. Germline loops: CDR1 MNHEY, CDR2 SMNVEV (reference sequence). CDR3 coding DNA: TGTGCCAGCAGAGTGGGACAGATTAGCAATCAGCCCCAGCATTTT. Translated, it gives CASRVGQISNQPQHF.

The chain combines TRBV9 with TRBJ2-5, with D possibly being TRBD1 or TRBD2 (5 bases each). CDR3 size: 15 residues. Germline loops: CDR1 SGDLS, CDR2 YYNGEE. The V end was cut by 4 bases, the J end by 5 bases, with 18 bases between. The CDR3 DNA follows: TGTGCCAGCAGCACCGGGGCGGTGCCGGGTGAGACCCAGTACTTC. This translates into CASSTGAVPGETQYF.

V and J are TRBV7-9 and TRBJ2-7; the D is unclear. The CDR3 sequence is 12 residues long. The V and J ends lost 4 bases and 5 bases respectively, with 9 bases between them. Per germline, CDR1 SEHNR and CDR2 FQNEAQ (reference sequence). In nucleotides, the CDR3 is TGTGCCAGCAGCTCCCTAGAGGACGAGCAGTACTTC. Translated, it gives CASSSLEDEQYF.

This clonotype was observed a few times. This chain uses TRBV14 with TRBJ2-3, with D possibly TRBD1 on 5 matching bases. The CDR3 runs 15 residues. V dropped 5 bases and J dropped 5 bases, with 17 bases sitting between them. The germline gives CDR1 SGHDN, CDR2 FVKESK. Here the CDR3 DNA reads TGTGCCAGCAGCGAACGGAGATTGGGGCGAGATACGCAGTATTTT. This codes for CASSERRLGRDTQYF.

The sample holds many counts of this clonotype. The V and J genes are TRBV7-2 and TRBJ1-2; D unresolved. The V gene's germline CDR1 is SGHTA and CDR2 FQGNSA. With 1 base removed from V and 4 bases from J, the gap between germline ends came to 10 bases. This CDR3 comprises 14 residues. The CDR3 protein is CASSLDGMGYGYTF. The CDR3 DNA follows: TGTGCCAGCAGCTTAGACGGAATGGGCTATGGCTACACCTTC.

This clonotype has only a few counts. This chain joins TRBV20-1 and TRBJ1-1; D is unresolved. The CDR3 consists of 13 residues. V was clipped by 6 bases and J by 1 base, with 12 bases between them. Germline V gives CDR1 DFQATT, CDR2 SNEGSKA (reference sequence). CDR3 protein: CSAVRQQNTEAFF. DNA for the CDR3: TGCAGTGCAGTGAGGCAGCAGAACACTGAAGCTTTCTTT.

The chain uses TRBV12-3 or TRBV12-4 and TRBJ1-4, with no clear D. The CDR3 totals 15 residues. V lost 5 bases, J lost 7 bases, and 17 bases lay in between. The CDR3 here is CASSQLGIWGEKLFF. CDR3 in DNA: TGTGCCAGCAGTCAACTCGGGATCTGGGGTGAAAAACTGTTTTTT.

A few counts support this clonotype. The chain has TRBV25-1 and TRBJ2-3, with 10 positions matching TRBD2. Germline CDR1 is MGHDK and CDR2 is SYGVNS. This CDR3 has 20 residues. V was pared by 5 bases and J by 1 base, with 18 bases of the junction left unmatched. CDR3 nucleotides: TGTGCCAGCAGTTTGGGCGGCGGGACTAGCGCGATCGGAGGCACAGATACGCAGTATTTT. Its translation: CASSLGGGTSAIGGTDTQYF. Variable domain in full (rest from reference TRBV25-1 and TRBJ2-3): EADIYQTPRYLVIGTGKKITLECSQTMGHDKMYWYQQDPGMELHLIHYSYGVNSTEKGDLSSESTVSRIRTEHFPLTLESARPSHTSQYLCASSLGGGTSAIGGTDTQYFGPGTRLTVL.

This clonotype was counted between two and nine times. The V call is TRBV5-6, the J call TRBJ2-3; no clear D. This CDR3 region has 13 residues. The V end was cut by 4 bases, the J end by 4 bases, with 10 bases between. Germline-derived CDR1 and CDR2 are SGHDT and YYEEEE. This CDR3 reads CASSPNGPDTQYF. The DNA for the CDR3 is TGTGCCAGCAGCCCGAACGGGCCAGATACGCAGTATTTT. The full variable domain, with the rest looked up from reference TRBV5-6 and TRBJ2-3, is DAGVTQSPTHLIKTRGQQVTLRCSPKSGHDTVSWYQQALGQGPQFIFQYYEEEERQRGNFPDRFSGHQFPNYSSELNVNALLLGDSALYLCASSPNGPDTQYFGPGTRLTVL.

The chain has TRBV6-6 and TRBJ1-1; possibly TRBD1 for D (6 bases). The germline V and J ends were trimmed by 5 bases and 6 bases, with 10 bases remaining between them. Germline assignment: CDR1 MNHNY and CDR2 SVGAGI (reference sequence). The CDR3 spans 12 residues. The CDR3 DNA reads TGTGCCAGCAGTGGTCAGGGGTCTGAAGCTTTCTTT. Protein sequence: CASSGQGSEAFF.

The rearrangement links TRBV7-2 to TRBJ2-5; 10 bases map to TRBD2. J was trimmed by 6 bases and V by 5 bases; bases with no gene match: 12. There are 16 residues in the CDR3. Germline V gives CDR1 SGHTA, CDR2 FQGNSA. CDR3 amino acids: CASSPPDSGGTKTQYF. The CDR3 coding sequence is TGTGCCAGCAGCCCCCCTGATAGCGGGGGGACGAAGACCCAGTACTTC.

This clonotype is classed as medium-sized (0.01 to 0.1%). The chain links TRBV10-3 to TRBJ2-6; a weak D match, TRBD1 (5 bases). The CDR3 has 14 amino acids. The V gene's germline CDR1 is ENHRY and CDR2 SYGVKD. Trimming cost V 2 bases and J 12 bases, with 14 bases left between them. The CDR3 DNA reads TGTGCCATCAGTGAGCCTAGGGCAGGGTTCGTCCTGACTTTC. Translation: CAISEPRAGFVLTF.

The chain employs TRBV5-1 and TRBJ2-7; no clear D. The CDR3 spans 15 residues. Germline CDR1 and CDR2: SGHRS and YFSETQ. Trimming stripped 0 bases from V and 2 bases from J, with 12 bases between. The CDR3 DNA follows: TGCGCCAGCAGCTTGGGCTCGGCGGACCCCTACGAGCAGTACTTC. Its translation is CASSLGSADPYEQYF.

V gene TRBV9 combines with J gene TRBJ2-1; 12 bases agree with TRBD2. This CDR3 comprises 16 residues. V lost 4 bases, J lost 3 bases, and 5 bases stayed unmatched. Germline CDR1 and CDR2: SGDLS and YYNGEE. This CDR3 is CASSPLAGGLYNEQFF. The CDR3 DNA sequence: TGTGCCAGCAGCCCTCTAGCGGGGGGGCTCTACAATGAGCAGTTCTTC.

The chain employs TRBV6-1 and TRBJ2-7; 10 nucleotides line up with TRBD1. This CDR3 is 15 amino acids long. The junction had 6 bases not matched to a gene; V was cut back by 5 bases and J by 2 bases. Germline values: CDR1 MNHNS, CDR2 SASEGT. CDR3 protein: CASSWPGQGTYEQYF. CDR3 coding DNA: TGTGCCAGCAGTTGGCCGGGACAGGGGACCTACGAGCAGTACTTC.

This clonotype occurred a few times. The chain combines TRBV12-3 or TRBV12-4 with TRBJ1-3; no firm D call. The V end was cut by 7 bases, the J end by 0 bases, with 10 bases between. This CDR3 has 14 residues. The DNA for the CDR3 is TGTGCCAGCACCCGGTCGAGCTCTGGAAACACCATATATTTT. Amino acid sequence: CASTRSSSGNTIYF.

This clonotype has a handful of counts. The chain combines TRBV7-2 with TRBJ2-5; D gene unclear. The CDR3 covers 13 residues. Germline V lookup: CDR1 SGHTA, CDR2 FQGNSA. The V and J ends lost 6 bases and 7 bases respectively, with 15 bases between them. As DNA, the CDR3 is TGTGCCAGCAGTTCCTCCTCATTGGGGACCCAGTACTTC. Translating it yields CASSSSSLGTQYF.

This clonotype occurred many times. The CDR3 loop is CAISVRGDQPQHF. The CDR3 region has the DNA TGTGCCATCAGTGTAAGGGGTGATCAGCCCCAGCATTTT. The chain couples TRBV10-3 to TRBJ1-5, with a weak D call TRBD1 (5 bases). CDR3 length equals 13 residues. Per the germline V gene, CDR1 is ENHRY and CDR2 is SYGVKD. V was cut by 4 bases and J by 5 bases, with 9 bases left in between.

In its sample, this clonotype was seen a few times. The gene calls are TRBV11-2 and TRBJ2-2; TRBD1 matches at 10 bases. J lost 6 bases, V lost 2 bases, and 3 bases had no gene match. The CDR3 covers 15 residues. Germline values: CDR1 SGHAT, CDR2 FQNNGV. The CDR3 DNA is TGTGCCAGCAGCTTACCGGGACAGGGGTCCGGGGAGCTGTTTTTT. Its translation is CASSLPGQGSGELFF.

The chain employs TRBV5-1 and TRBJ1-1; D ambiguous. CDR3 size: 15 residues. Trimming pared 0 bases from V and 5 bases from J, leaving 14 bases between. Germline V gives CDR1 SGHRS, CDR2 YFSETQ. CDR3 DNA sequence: TGCGCCAGCAGCTTGGTGGTTGGGGTTGGTACTGAAGCTTTCTTT. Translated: CASSLVVGVGTEAFF.

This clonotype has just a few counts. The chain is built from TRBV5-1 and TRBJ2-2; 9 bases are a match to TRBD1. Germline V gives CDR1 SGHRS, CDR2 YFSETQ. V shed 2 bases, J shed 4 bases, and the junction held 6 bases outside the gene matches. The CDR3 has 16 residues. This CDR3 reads CASSFFGQGTTGELFF. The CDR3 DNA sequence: TGCGCCAGCAGCTTTTTTGGACAGGGGACCACCGGGGAGCTGTTTTTT.

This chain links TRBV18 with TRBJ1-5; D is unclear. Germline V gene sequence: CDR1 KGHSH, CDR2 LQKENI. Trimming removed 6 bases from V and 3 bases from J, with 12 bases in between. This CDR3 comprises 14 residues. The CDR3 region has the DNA TGTGCCAGCTCCGCGGCAGGATTCAATCAGCCCCAGCATTTT. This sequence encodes CASSAAGFNQPQHF.

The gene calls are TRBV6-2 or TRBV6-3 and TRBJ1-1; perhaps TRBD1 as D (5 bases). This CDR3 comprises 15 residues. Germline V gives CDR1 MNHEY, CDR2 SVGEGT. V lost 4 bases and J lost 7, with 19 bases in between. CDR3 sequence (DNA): TGTGCCAGCAGTTTAGAGGGGCGCAGGCCGGTTGAAGCTTTCTTT. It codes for CASSLEGRRPVEAFF.

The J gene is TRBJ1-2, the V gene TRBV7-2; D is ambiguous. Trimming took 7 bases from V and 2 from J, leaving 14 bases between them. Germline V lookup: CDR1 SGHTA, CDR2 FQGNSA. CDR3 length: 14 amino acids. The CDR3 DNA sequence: TGTGCCAGCACCTCTTTCGGGCAGAACTATGGCTACACCTTC. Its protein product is CASTSFGQNYGYTF.

The CDR3 coding sequence is TGCAGTGCTAGACAGAGCAATCAGCCCCAGCATTTT. It is translated as CSARQSNQPQHF. This chain joins TRBV20-1 and TRBJ1-5; unclear D gene. Germline CDR1 is DFQATT and CDR2 is SNEGSKA (reference sequence). The CDR3 is 12 amino acids. V was trimmed by 2 bases and J by 1 base, leaving 3 bases between them.